A selection of T cell receptor beta chains follows, all from one sample in a study of blood T cell repertoires in COVID-19. TCRdb's table, derived via immunoSEQ multiplex PCR, lists solely in-frame clones and lacks some. Among fewer than 200,000 clones, roughly four fifths were seen once, and the ten largest hold less than 15%. The sequencing input was PBMCs or T cells enriched from blood (not recorded which). These receptors originate from a man in his forties or fifties who had recovered from COVID-19. Each CDR3 is given with its conserved first and last residue. D genes are given only for firm matches. Some rows have no size entry. The others give once, few or many, or a class for an expanded clone.

. . TRBJ1-4 TRBV7-9 TGTGCCAGCAGCTTAGTGCCAGGGCTAAATGAAAAACTGTTTTTT CASSLVPGLNEKLFF
. . TRBJ1-4 TRBV19 TGTGCCAGTAGTATAGCAGGATCTCCCGCTGAAAAACTGTTTTTT CASSIAGSPAEKLFF
TRBD2 . TRBJ2-1 TRBV7-9 TGTGCCAGCAGCTTAGCCCCGGGACTAGCGGGGGGGGGCTATGAGCAGTTCTTC CASSLAPGLAGGGYEQFF
TRBD1 . TRBJ1-2 TRBV7-2 TGTGCCAGCAGCTTGGACAGGGGGTTGTATGGCTACACCTTC CASSLDRGLYGYTF
. . TRBJ1-5 TRBV21-1 TGTGCCAGCAGCTCCCGGACAGGGGGGTATAGCAATCAGCCCCAGCATTTT CASSSRTGGYSNQPQHF
TRBD1 . TRBJ2-3 TRBV9 TGTGCCAGCAGCGTAGTAGAGAGGACAGGGGGCACAGATACGCAGTATTTT CASSVVERTGGTDTQYF
TRBD1 . TRBJ1-1 TRBV7-9 TGTGCCAGCAGCCCAGGGGGCACTGAAGCTTTCTTT CASSPGGTEAFF
. . TRBJ1-1 TRBV4-3 TGCGCCAGCAGCCAAGATCCTAGGTCTGAAGCTTTCTTT CASSQDPRSEAFF
. . TRBJ1-2 TRBV5-1 TGCGCCAGCAGCCCGCAACGGGGAGGTGAGGGGGGCTACACCTTC CASSPQRGGEGGYTF
TRBD2 few TRBJ2-7 TRBV3-1/TRBV3-2 TGTGCCAGCATGGGGTGGGGGGGGAGCTCCTACGAGCAGTACTTC CASMGWGGSSYEQYF
. . TRBJ2-7 TRBV6-5 TGTGCCAGCCTCACTGACGGGGCCTACGAGCAGTACTTC CASLTDGAYEQYF
. once TRBJ1-2 TRBV20-1 TGCAGTGCTAGTTCCGGGAGGGGGGTTGGTGGCTACACCTTC CSASSGRGVGGYTF
TRBD2 . TRBJ2-1 TRBV4-2 TGTGCCAGCAGCCCGAGCGGGGGGGCTTCTGATGAGCAGTTCTTC CASSPSGGASDEQFF
TRBD2 . TRBJ2-1 TRBV5-4 TGTGCCAGCAGCTCGACTAGCGGGGGGAGGCATGAGCAGTTCTTC CASSSTSGGRHEQFF
. . TRBJ1-2 TRBV5-1 TGCGCCAGCAGCCCAGGAGGAGGCCGTGGCTATGGCTACACCTTC CASSPGGGRGYGYTF
. . TRBJ1-2 TRBV7-2 TGTGCCAGCAGCTTAGCGCTTGAAGTACGTCAGGACTCTAACTATGGCTACACCTTC CASSLALEVRQDSNYGYTF
. . TRBJ2-7 TRBV11-2 TGTGCCAGCAGCCCTGCGGGGGAGCAGTACTTC CASSPAGEQYF
. . TRBJ1-1 TRBV7-2 TGTGCCAGCAGCTTAGCGGGCAGGCTGAACACTGAAGCTTTCTTT CASSLAGRLNTEAFF
. once TRBJ2-3 TRBV23-1 TGCGCCAGCAGTCAATCTCGGACAGATACGCAGTATTTT CASSQSRTDTQYF
. . TRBJ1-1 TRBV19 TGTGCCAGTAGTACTACAGCGAACACTGAAGCTTTCTTT CASSTTANTEAFF
TRBD1 . TRBJ2-7 TRBV4-1 TGCGCCAGCAGCCAAGATGGCGGGACAGGGGCCTACGAGCAGTACTTC CASSQDGGTGAYEQYF
TRBD1 . TRBJ1-2 TRBV5-6 TGTGCCAGCAGCTTTGGGACAGGGGAGAAAGGTAGCTATGGCTACACCTTC CASSFGTGEKGSYGYTF
. . TRBJ2-3 TRBV7-8 TGTGCCAGCAGCTTAGCGCGAGGTCCTAGCACAGATACGCAGTATTTT CASSLARGPSTDTQYF
TRBD1 . TRBJ2-5 TRBV5-1 TGCGCCAGCCAAATGGACAGGGGACGTGAGACCCAGTACTTC CASQMDRGRETQYF
. . TRBJ1-1 TRBV19 TGTGCCAGTATCCCCCATAAAGGGAGGGACACTGAAGCTTTCTTT CASIPHKGRDTEAFF
TRBD1 . TRBJ1-2 TRBV10-2 TGCGCCAGCTCACGACAGGGGGACTATGGCTACACCTTC CASSRQGDYGYTF
TRBD1 . TRBJ1-5 TRBV11-2 TGTGCCAGCAGCACAGGGACAGGGAGGAATCAGCCCCAGCATTTT CASSTGTGRNQPQHF
TRBD1 . TRBJ1-2 TRBV30 TGTGCCTGGAGTGTGGGACAGGGGGATAATGGCTACACCTTC CAWSVGQGDNGYTF
TRBD1 . TRBJ1-3 TRBV6-5 TGTGCCAGCACCAGGGGGACGGTCTCTGGAAACACCATATATTTT CASTRGTVSGNTIYF
. . TRBJ1-1 TRBV15 TGTGCCACCAGCAGAGAAGGGCCGGGAGGGTTCACTGAAGCTTTCTTT CATSREGPGGFTEAFF
TRBD2 . TRBJ2-3 TRBV6-5 TGTGCCAGCAGTTACTCCGGGGGGACAGATACGCAGTATTTT CASSYSGGTDTQYF
. . TRBJ1-2 TRBV2 TGTGCCAGCAGGAACAAAGGCTACACCTTC CASRNKGYTF
TRBD1 . TRBJ2-2 TRBV18 TGTGCCAGCTCACTACAGGGGGCGGAGGAGCTGTTTTTT CASSLQGAEELFF
. once TRBJ2-6 TRBV3-1/TRBV3-2 TGTGCCAGCAGCCAAACTCCGCCGTCCGGGGGATGGGTTAGGGGGGCCAACGTCCTGACTTTC CASSQTPPSGGWVRGANVLTF
TRBD2 . TRBJ2-1 TRBV4-2 TGTGCCAGCAGCCGGACTAGCGGGGGGGCCTACGAGCAGTTCTTC CASSRTSGGAYEQFF
. . TRBJ1-6 TRBV3-1/TRBV3-2 TGTGCCAGCAGCCCGACAGCTCAAATTCAGGTTTCACCCCTCCACTTT CASSPTAQIQVSPLHF
. . TRBJ1-6 TRBV4-1 TGCGCCAGCAGCCAAGACATGAGCTCCTATAATTCACCCCTCCACTTT CASSQDMSSYNSPLHF
TRBD2 . TRBJ2-1 TRBV5-4 TGTGCCAGCAGCTTCCTCGCTTTCAGGCGGGGGGGCTACAATGAGCAGTTCTTC CASSFLAFRRGGYNEQFF
. . TRBJ2-3 TRBV27 TGTGCCAGCAGTTTATCGGGGCTCACCACAGATACGCAGTATTTT CASSLSGLTTDTQYF
. . TRBJ1-6 TRBV4-1 TGCGCCAGCAGCCAAGACCGGAGAGGAAATTCACCCCTCCACTTT CASSQDRRGNSPLHF
. . TRBJ2-1 TRBV9 TGTGCCAGCAGCGTAGGACAGGTAGGGGCCTACAATGAGCAGTTCTTC CASSVGQVGAYNEQFF
TRBD1 . TRBJ2-7 TRBV4-1 TGCGCCAGCAGCCAATCCCCAGGGGGCAACTACGAGCAGTACTTC CASSQSPGGNYEQYF
. . TRBJ1-1 TRBV28 TGTGCCAGCAGCGGGGTCACTGAAGCTTTCTTT CASSGVTEAFF
. . TRBJ2-1 TRBV5-4 TGTGCCAGCAGCTTGGATCCCCGCGGGGGCGCCACCGGTGAGCAGTTCTTC CASSLDPRGGATGEQFF
. . TRBJ1-2 TRBV29-1 TGCAGCGTACTCAGGCCCGGAGGCTATGGCTACACCTTC CSVLRPGGYGYTF
TRBD1 . TRBJ1-4 TRBV5-5 TGTGCCAGCAGCTCGCGGGACAGGGACGGATTTAATGAAAAACTGTTTTTT CASSSRDRDGFNEKLFF
TRBD1 . TRBJ1-3 TRBV5-1 TGCGCCAGCAGCCGAACGGCCGGACAGGGTCAAGGAAACACCATATATTTT CASSRTAGQGQGNTIYF
. . TRBJ1-4 TRBV12-3/TRBV12-4 TGTGCCAGCAGTTACGCATCGGGGGGACCCAATTTT CASSYASGGPNF
. . TRBJ1-1 TRBV5-3 TGTGCCAGAAGCGGTACAGGGCACACTGAAGCTTTCTTT CARSGTGHTEAFF
. . TRBJ1-2 TRBV4-2 TGTGCCAGCAGCCAAGCAGGGGACCTCTATGGCTACACCTTC CASSQAGDLYGYTF
. . TRBJ1-2 TRBV19 TGTGCCAGTAGTATAGGGGCTATTCGTGACTATGGCTACACCTTC CASSIGAIRDYGYTF